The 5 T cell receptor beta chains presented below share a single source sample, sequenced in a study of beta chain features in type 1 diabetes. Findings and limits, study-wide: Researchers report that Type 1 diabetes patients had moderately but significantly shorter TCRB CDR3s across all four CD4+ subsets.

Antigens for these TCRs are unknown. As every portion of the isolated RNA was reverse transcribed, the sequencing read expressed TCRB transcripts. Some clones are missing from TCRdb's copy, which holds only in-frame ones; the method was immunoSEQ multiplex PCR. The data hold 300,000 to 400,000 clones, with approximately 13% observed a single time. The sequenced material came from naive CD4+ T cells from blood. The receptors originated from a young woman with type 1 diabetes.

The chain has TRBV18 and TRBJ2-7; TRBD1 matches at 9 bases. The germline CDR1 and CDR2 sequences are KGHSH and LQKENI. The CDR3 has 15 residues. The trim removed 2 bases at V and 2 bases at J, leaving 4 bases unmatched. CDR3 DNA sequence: TGTGCCAGCTCACCAGGGACAGGGACCGCCTACGAGCAGTACGTC. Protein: CASSPGTGTAYEQYV.

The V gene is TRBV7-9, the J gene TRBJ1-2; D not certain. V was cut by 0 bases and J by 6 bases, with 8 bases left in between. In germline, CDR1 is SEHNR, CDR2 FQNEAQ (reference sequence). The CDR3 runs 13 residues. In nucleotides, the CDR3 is TGTGCCAGCAGCTTAGCGCCTGCGGATGGCTACACCTTC. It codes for CASSLAPADGYTF. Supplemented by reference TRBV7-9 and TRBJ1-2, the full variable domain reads DTGVSQNPRHKITKRGQNVTFRCDPISEHNRLYWYRQTLGQGPEFLTYFQNEAQLEKSRLLSDRFSAERPKGSFSTLEIQRTEQGDSAMYLCASSLAPADGYTFGSGTRLTVV.

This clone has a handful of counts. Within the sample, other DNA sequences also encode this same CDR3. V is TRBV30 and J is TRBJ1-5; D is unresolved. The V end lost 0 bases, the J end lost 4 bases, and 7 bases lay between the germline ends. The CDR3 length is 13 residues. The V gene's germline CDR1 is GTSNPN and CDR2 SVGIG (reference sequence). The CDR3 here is CAWSVRSNQPQHF. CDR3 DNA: TGTGCCTGGAGTGTACGGTCGAATCAGCCCCAGCATTTT.

In nucleotides, the CDR3 is TGTGCCAGCAGTGAAGATACAGTGAATCAGCCCCAGCATTTT. It is translated as CASSEDTVNQPQHF. The chain links TRBV2 to TRBJ1-5; D uncertain. The CDR3 consists of 14 residues. Deletions cut 1 base from V and 4 bases from J, with 8 bases between. Germline-derived CDR1 and CDR2 are SNHLY and FYNNEI.

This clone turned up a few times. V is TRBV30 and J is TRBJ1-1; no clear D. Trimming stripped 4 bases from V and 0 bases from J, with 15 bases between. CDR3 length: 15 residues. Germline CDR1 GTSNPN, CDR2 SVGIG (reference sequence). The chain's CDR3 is CAWNLAGQMNTEAFF. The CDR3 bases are TGTGCCTGGAATCTTGCGGGCCAGATGAACACTGAAGCTTTCTTT.